This T cell receptor (beta chain) was identified in a study of STAT5B mutations in CD4+ large granular lymphocyte leukemia. Sequencing used immunoSEQ multiplex PCR; TCRdb keeps in-frame clones, though not all of them. Altogether fewer than 30,000 clones are present, over 70% being singletons, with the ten largest covering around 0.99%. CDR1 and CDR2 from the germline V gene are MDHEN and SYDVKM. There are 15 residues in the CDR3. The ends were cut back, 4 bases at V and 2 bases at J, with 13 bases in the middle. This TCR was recovered from a human donor in good health. The rearrangement joins TRBV28 to TRBJ2-3, with D perhaps TRBD2 (6 bases). Input material: CD4+ T cells from blood buffy coats. CDR3 region: CASSSGAALTDTQYF. DNA for the CDR3: TGTGCCAGCAGTTCGGGAGCTGCCCTCACAGATACGCAGTATTTT.